These 5 T cell receptor beta chains came from one sample sequenced in a study of cytomegalovirus exposure and HLA in healthy donors. In the PCR, 60 Vbeta and 13 Jbeta primers were used. Only in-frame clones appear in the TCRdb table, and some are missing; sequencing was by immunoSEQ multiplex PCR. Seen here are over 85,000 clones, just over 75% observed once, and the top ten hold roughly 0.63%. The sample was PBMCs. Receptor source: a man younger than 40 in good health and CMV-seronegative.

The chain links TRBV7-2 to TRBJ2-7; TRBD2 is a possible D gene (6 bases). Germline CDR1 is SGHTA and CDR2 is FQGNSA. The CDR3 sequence is 15 residues long. With 2 bases removed from V and 2 bases from J, the gap between germline ends came to 13 bases. The CDR3 here is CASSLRGTFPYEQYF. Here the CDR3 DNA reads TGTGCCAGCAGCTTACGGGGGACCTTCCCCTACGAGCAGTACTTC. Supplemented by reference TRBV7-2 and TRBJ2-7, the full variable domain reads GAGVSQSPSNKVTEKGKDVELRCDPISGHTALYWYRQSLGQGLEFLIYFQGNSAPDKSGLPSDRFSAERTGGSVSTLTIQRTQQEDSAVYLCASSLRGTFPYEQYFGPGTRLTVT.

The V and J genes are TRBV4-3 and TRBJ1-6; D is perhaps TRBD1 (5 bases). CDR3 length: 13 residues. The V end was cut by 5 bases, the J end by 7 bases, with 9 bases between. Looked up from germline, CDR1 is LGHNA and CDR2 is YSLEER. The CDR3 DNA follows: TGCGCCAGCAGCTTGGGGGGGAATTCACCCCTCCACTTT. Amino acids: CASSLGGNSPLHF.

The V call is TRBV5-1, the J call TRBJ2-3, with D unresolved. Germline V gene data show CDR1 as SGHRS and CDR2 as YFSETQ. V was cut by 4 bases and J by 1 base, with 16 bases left in between. This CDR3 is built from 16 residues. CDR3 DNA sequence: TGCGCCAGCAGCCCCGCCCGGCGGTCGGGCACAGATACGCAGTATTTT. It encodes CASSPARRSGTDTQYF.

The V call is TRBV25-1, the J call TRBJ1-4, with D possibly TRBD1 on 5 matching bases. CDR3 length equals 15 residues. The V end lost 1 base, the J end lost 4 bases, and 10 bases lay between the germline ends. The V gene's germline CDR1 is MGHDK and CDR2 SYGVNS. The CDR3 region has the DNA TGTGCCAGCAGTGAATCACCAGGGCGTAATGAAAAACTGTTTTTT. Its translation: CASSESPGRNEKLFF. Combining the CDR3 with reference TRBV25-1 and TRBJ1-4 gives the whole variable domain EADIYQTPRYLVIGTGKKITLECSQTMGHDKMYWYQQDPGMELHLIHYSYGVNSTEKGDLSSESTVSRIRTEHFPLTLESARPSHTSQYLCASSESPGRNEKLFFGSGTQLSVL.

This clone showed up just a few times. The CDR3 here is CASSKDGNSNQPQHF. As DNA, the CDR3 is TGTGCCAGCAGCAAGGACGGGAATAGCAATCAGCCCCAGCATTTT. The rearrangement links TRBV9 to TRBJ1-5; D call uncertain. The V gene lost 4 bases and the J gene lost 0 bases, with 11 bases spanning the gap. The CDR3 has 15 residues. The germline gives CDR1 SGDLS, CDR2 YYNGEE.